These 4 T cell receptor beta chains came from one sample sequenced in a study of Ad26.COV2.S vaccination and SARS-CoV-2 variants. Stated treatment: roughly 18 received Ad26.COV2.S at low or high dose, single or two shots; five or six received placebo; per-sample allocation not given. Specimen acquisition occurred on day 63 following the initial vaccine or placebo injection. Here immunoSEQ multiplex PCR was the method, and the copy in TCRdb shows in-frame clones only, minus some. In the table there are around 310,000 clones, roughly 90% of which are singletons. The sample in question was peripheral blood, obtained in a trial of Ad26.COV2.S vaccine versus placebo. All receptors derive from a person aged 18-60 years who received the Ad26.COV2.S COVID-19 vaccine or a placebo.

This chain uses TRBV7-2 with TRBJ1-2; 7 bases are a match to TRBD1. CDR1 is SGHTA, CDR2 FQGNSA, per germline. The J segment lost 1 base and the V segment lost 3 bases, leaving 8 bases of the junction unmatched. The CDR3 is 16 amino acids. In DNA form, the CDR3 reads TGTGCCAGCAGCTTCCCGCCCGGGACAGTTAACTATGGCTACACCTTC. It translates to CASSFPPGTVNYGYTF.

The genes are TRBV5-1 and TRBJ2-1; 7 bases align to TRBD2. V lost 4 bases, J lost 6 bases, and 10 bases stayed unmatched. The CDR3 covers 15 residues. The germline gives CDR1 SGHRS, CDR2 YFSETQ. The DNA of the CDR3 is TGCGCCAGCAGCCCCCCCACGGGGGGAGGCAATGAGCAGTTCTTC. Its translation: CASSPPTGGGNEQFF.

The CDR3 DNA sequence: TGTGCCAGCAGCCAAGGGGGACAGGGGAATAACTATGGCTACACCTTC. It codes for CASSQGGQGNNYGYTF. This chain connects TRBV3-1 (or the pseudogene TRBV3-2) to TRBJ1-2, with 10 bases aligning to TRBD1. Germline trimming cut 1 base from V and 1 base from J; bases unmatched to any gene: 3. The CDR3 sequence is 16 residues long. Germline assignment: CDR1 LGHDT and CDR2 YNNKEL (reference sequence).

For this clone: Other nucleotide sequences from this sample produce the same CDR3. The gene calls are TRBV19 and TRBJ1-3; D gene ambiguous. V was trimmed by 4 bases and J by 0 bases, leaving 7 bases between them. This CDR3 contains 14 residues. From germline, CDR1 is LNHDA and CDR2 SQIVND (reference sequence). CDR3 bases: TGTGCCAGTAGTACGGGTGCCTCTGGAAACACCATATATTTT. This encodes CASSTGASGNTIYF.